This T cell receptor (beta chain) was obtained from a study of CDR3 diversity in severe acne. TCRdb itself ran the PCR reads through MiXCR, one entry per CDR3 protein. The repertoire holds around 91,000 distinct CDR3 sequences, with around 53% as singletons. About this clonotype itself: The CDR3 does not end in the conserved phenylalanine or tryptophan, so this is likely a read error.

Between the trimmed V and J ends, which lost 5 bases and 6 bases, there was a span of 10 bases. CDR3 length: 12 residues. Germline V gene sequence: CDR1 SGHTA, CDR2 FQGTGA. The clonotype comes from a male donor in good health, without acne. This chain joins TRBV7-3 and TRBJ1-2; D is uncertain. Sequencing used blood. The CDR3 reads CASSLDLNGYTS. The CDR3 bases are TGTGCCAGCAGCCTAGATCTTAATGGCTACACCTCC.